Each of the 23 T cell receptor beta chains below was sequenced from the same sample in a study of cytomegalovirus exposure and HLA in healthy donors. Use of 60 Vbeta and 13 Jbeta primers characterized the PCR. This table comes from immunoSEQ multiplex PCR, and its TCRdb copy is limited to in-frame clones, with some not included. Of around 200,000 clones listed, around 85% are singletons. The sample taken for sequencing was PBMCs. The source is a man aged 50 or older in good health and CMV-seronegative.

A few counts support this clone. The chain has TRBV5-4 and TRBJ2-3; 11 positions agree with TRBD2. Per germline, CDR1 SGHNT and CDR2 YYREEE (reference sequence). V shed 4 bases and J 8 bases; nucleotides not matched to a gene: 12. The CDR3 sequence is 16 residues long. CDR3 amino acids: CASSPGIAGGSGTQYF. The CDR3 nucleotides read TGTGCCAGCAGCCCTGGGATAGCGGGAGGGTCAGGTACGCAGTATTTT.

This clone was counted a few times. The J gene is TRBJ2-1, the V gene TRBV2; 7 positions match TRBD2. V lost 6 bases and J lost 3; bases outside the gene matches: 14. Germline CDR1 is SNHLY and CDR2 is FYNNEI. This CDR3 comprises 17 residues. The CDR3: CASRGFVGGLVYNEQFF. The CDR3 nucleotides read TGTGCCAGCAGAGGGTTCGTTGGTGGACTAGTCTACAATGAGCAGTTCTTC.

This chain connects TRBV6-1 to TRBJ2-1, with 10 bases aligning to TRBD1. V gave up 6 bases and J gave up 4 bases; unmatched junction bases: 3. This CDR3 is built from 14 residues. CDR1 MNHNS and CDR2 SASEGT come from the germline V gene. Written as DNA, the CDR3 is TGTGCCAGCAGCCCGGGACAGGGGTACAATGAGCAGTTCTTC. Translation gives CASSPGQGYNEQFF.

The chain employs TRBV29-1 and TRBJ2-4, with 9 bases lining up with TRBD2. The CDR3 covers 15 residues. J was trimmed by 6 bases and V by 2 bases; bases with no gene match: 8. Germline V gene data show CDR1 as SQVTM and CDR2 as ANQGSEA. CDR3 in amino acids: CSVEWAGGPPNIQYF. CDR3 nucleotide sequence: TGCAGCGTTGAATGGGCGGGAGGGCCTCCAAACATTCAGTACTTC.

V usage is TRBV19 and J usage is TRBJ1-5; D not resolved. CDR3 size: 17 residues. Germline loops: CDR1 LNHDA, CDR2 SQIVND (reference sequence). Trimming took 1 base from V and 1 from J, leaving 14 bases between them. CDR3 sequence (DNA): TGTGCCAGTAGTATAGTGCGGACTTTAGGGAGCAATCAGCCCCAGCATTTT. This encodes CASSIVRTLGSNQPQHF. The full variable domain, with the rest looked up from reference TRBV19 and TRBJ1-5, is DGGITQSPKYLFRKEGQNVTLSCEQNLNHDAMYWYRQDPGQGLRLIYYSQIVNDFQKGDIAEGYSVSREKKESFPLTVTSAQKNPTAFYLCASSIVRTLGSNQPQHFGDGTRLSIL.

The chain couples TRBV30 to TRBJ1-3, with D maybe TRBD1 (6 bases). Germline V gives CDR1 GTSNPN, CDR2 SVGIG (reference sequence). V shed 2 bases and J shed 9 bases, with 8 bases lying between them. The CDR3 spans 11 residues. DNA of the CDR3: TGTGCCTGGAGTTCGGACAGCACCATATATTTT. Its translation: CAWSSDSTIYF.

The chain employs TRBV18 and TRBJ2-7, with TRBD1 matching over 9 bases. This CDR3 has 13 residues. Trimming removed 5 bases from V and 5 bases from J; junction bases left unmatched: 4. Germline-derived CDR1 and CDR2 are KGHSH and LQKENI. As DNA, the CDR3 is TGTGCCAGCTCAACCACAGGGGGCGACGAGCAGTACTTC. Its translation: CASSTTGGDEQYF.

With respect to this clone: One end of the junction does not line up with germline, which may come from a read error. CDR3: CSSSFSQLLSGNTIYF. As DNA, the CDR3 is TGTTCCAGCAGCTTCTCACAGCTTCTATCTGGAAACACCATATATTTT. J is TRBJ1-3 and V is TRBV7-9; D unclear. This CDR3 spans 16 amino acids. CDR1 is SEHNR, CDR2 FQNEAQ, per germline (reference sequence).

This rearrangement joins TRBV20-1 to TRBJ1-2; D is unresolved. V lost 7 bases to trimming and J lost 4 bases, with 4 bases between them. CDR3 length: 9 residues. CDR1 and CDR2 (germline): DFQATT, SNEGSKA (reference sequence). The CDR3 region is CSESYGYTF. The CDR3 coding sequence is TGCAGTGAGAGCTATGGCTACACCTTC.

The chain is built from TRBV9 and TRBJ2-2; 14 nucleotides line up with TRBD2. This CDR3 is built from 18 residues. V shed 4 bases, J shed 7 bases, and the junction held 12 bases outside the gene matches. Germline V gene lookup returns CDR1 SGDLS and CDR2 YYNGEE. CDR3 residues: CASSSRLAGGPSGGELFF. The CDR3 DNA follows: TGTGCCAGCAGCTCCAGACTAGCGGGAGGGCCCTCGGGCGGGGAGCTGTTTTTT. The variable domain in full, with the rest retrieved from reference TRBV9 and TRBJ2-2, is DSGVTQTPKHLITATGQRVTLRCSPRSGDLSVYWYQQSLDQGLQFLIQYYNGEERAKGNILERFSAQQFPDLHSELNLSSLELGDSALYFCASSSRLAGGPSGGELFFGEGSRLTVL.

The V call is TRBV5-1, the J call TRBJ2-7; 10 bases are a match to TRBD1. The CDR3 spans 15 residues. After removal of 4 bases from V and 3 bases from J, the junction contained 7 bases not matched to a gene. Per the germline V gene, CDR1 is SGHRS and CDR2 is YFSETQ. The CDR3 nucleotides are TGCGCCAGCAGCAGAGGCGGGACAGGGGACTACGAGCAGTACTTC. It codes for CASSRGGTGDYEQYF.

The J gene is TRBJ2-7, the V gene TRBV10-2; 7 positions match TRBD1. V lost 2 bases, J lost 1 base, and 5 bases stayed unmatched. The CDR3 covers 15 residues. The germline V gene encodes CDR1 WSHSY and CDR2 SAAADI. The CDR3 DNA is TGCGCCAGCAGTGAGGTTAACAGGGGATCCTACGAGCAGTACTTC. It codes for CASSEVNRGSYEQYF.

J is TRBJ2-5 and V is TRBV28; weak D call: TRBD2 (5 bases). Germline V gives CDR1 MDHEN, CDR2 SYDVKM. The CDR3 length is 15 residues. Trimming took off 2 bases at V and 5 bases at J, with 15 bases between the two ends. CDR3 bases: TGTGCCAGCAGTTTAAGATCTAGGAGGAGGGAGACCCAGTACTTC. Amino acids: CASSLRSRRRETQYF.

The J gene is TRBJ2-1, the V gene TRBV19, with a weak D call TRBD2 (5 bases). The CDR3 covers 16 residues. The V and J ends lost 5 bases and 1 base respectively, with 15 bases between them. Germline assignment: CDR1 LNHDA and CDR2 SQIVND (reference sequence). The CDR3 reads CASSLYTSRSYNEQFF. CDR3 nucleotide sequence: TGTGCCAGTAGTCTCTATACTAGTCGGTCCTACAATGAGCAGTTCTTC. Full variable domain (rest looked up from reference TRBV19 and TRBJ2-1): DGGITQSPKYLFRKEGQNVTLSCEQNLNHDAMYWYRQDPGQGLRLIYYSQIVNDFQKGDIAEGYSVSREKKESFPLTVTSAQKNPTAFYLCASSLYTSRSYNEQFFGPGTRLTVL.

The CDR3 reads CASSSGQQETQYF. CDR3 sequence (DNA): TGTGCCAGCAGCTCCGGACAGCAAGAGACCCAGTACTTC. This chain joins TRBV7-6 and TRBJ2-5; TRBD1 might be the D (6 bases). The germline CDR1 and CDR2 sequences are SGHVS and FNYEAQ. The CDR3 is 13 residues long. V gave up 4 bases and J gave up 2 bases, with 8 bases separating them.

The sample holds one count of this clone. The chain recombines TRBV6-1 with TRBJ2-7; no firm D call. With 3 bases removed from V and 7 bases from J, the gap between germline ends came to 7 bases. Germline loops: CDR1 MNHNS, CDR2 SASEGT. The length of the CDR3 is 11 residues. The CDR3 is CASSDLREQYF. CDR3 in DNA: TGTGCCAGCAGTGATCTTCGGGAGCAGTACTTC.

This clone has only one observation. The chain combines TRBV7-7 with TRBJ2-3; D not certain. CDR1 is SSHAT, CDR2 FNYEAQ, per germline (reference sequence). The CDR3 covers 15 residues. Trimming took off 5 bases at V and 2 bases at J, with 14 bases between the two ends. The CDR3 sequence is CASSKPALNTDTQYF. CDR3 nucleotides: TGTGCCAGCAGCAAGCCCGCGCTTAACACAGATACGCAGTATTTT.

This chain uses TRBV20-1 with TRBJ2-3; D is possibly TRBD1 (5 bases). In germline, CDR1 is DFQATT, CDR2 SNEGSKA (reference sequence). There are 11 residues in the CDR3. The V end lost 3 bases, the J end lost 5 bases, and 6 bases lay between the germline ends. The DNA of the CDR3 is TGCAGTGCTAGTCAGGGAGATACGCAGTATTTT. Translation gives CSASQGDTQYF.

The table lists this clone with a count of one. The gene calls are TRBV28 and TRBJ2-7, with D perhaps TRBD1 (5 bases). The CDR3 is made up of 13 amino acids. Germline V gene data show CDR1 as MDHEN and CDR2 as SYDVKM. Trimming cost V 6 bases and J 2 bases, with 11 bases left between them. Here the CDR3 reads CASRGPTAYEQYF. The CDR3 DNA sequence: TGTGCCAGCAGAGGGCCGACAGCCTACGAGCAGTACTTC.

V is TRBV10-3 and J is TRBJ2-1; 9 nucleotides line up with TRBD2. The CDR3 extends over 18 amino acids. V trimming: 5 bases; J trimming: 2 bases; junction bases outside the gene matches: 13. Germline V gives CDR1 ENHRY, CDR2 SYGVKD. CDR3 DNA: TGTGCCATCAGTACACCGGGACTAGCTAAAACGGCCTACAATGAGCAGTTCTTC. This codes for CAISTPGLAKTAYNEQFF.

As DNA, the CDR3 is TGTGCCTGGAGTCCGGGACAGGGGAATCAGCCCCAGCATTTT. Translation gives CAWSPGQGNQPQHF. This chain links TRBV30 with TRBJ1-5; 10 nucleotides agree with TRBD1. Germline V gene lookup returns CDR1 GTSNPN and CDR2 SVGIG (reference sequence). The junction had 2 bases not matched to a gene; V was cut back by 2 bases and J by 4 bases. The CDR3 sequence is 14 residues long.

The CDR3 region is CASSWGGTYEQYF. CDR3 sequence (DNA): TGTGCCAGCAGCTGGGGGGGGACTTACGAGCAGTACTTC. This chain joins TRBV7-8 and TRBJ2-7; 7 bases line up with TRBD2. The length of the CDR3 is 13 residues. Germline V lookup: CDR1 SGHVS, CDR2 FQNEAQ. V lost 4 bases to trimming and J lost 4 bases; unmatched junction nucleotides: 4.

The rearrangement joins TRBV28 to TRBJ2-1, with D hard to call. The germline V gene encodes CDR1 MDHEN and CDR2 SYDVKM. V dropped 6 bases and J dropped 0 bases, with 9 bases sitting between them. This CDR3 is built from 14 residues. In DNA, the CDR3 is TGTGCCAGCAGGGCGGAGAGCTCCTACAATGAGCAGTTCTTC. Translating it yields CASRAESSYNEQFF.